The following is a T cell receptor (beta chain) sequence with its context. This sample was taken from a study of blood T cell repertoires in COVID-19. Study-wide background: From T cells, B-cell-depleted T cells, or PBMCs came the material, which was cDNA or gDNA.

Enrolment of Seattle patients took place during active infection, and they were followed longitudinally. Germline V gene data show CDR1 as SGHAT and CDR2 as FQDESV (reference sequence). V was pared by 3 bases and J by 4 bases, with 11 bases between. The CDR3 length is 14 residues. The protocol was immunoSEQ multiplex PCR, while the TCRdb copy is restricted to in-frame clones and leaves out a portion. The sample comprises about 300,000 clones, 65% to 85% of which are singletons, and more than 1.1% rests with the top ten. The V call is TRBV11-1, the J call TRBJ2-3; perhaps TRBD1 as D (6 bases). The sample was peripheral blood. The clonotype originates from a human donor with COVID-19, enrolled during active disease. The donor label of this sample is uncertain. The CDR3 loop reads CASSFLQGPDTQYF. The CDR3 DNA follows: TGTGCCAGCAGCTTCTTGCAGGGGCCAGATACGCAGTATTTT. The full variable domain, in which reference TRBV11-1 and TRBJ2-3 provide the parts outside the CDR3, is EAEVAQSPRYKITEKSQAVAFWCDPISGHATLYWYRQILGQGPELLVQFQDESVVDDSQLPKDRFSAERLKGVDSTLKIQPAELGDSAMYLCASSFLQGPDTQYFGPGTRLTVL.